The 31 T cell receptor beta chains below were found in one sample sequenced in a study of blood T cells in healthy people across ages. Then a second PCR, running roughly 6 to 11 cycles, was carried out with a sample-barcoded 5' primer and a J-beta primer mix. Each CDR3 protein is one row after TCRdb ran MiXCR on the 5' RACE reads. The sample consists of about 720,000 distinct CDR3 sequences, about 20% of them appearing once. The sequencing sample was made of blood. Receptors were obtained from a man between 70 and 80 years old in good health.

The chain employs TRBV28 and TRBJ2-5; 7 bases agree with TRBD2. Unmatched junction bases numbered 9, after V lost 6 bases and J lost 5 bases. The CDR3 is 14 residues long. Germline lookup yields CDR1 MDHEN and CDR2 SYDVKM. The CDR3 DNA reads as TGTGCCAGCAGCCCTGGGGGGGTCAGGGAGACCCAGTACTTC. Protein sequence: CASSPGGVRETQYF.

The chain joins TRBV6-5 to TRBJ2-5; 7 nucleotides match TRBD1. The DNA matches TRBJ2-7 better at its end, which makes the J call doubtful. The CDR3 runs 17 residues. The germline V gene encodes CDR1 MNHEY and CDR2 SVGAGI. Written as DNA, the CDR3 is TGTGCCAGCAGTTACAACCCGCGACAGGGAAGCTCCTACGAGCAGTACTTC. Amino acid sequence: CASSYNPRQGSSYEQYF.

This sequence joins TRBV7-8 and TRBJ2-5; D gene unclear. From germline, CDR1 is SGHVS and CDR2 FQNEAQ. The V and J ends lost 0 bases and 5 bases respectively, with 22 bases between them. CDR3 length equals 18 residues. The CDR3 protein is CASSLAVFSGRLGETQYF. In nucleotides, the CDR3 is TGTGCCAGCAGCTTAGCGGTTTTTTCAGGTCGGCTCGGGGAGACCCAGTACTTC.

Points on this clonotype: Because it lacks the conserved phenylalanine or tryptophan at the end, this CDR3 is likely a read error. The chain couples TRBV27 to TRBJ1-6, with TRBD1 identical over 7 bases. There are 17 residues in the CDR3. V lost 3 bases to trimming and J lost 4 bases; unmatched junction nucleotides: 9. Germline CDR1 and CDR2: MNHEY and SMNVEV (reference sequence). CDR3 sequence: CASSLSPGGLYNSPLHL. The CDR3 region has the DNA TGTGCCAGCAGTTTGTCGCCAGGGGGTTTATATAATTCACCCCTCCACCTT.

The chain combines TRBV28 with TRBJ2-7; 9 bases align to TRBD1. The germline gives CDR1 MDHEN, CDR2 SYDVKM. J lost 0 bases, V lost 1 base, and 1 base had no gene match. This CDR3 is built from 15 residues. The CDR3 region has the DNA TGTGCCAGCAGTTTATTGACAGGGGGCTCCTACGAGCAGTACTTC. Translating it yields CASSLLTGGSYEQYF.

V gene TRBV5-1 combines with J gene TRBJ2-6; D gene unclear. Germline V CDR1 and CDR2: SGHRS, YFSETQ. The CDR3 is 14 residues long. V lost 3 bases and J 0 bases, leaving 4 bases between the germline ends. The DNA for the CDR3 is TGCGCCAGCAGCTCCATCTCTGGGGCCAACGTCCTGACTTTC. Translating gives CASSSISGANVLTF.

There are a few counts of this clonotype. J is TRBJ2-1 and V is TRBV12-3 or TRBV12-4; D uncertain. The CDR3 has 12 residues. Deletions cut 5 bases from V and 8 bases from J, with 10 bases between. The CDR3 DNA sequence: TGTGCCAGCAGTCCCTTGGGGTATGAGCAGTTCTTC. Its translation: CASSPLGYEQFF.

The chain uses TRBV28 and TRBJ1-3; no definite D call. This CDR3 comprises 15 residues. Germline V CDR1 and CDR2: MDHEN, SYDVKM. The V gene lost 3 bases and the J gene lost 4 bases, with 13 bases spanning the gap. The CDR3, as DNA: TGTGCCAGCAGTTTGGGATCCTCCACGGGAAACACCATATATTTT. Its translation is CASSLGSSTGNTIYF.

V is TRBV12-3 or TRBV12-4 and J is TRBJ1-1; a weak D match, TRBD1 (5 bases). Trimming removed 7 bases from V and 3 bases from J, with 18 bases in between. This CDR3 comprises 15 residues. The CDR3 sequence: CASTRGRFMYTEAFF. Written as DNA, the CDR3 is TGTGCCAGCACCCGGGGGAGGTTTATGTACACTGAAGCTTTCTTT.

This clonotype was detected a few times. The genes are TRBV21-1 and TRBJ1-2; the D call of TRBD1 is as the table states it, not checked on the DNA. TRBV21-1 is a pseudogene locus. The CDR3 extends over 11 amino acids. The CDR3 protein is CASRGGYGYTF. In DNA, the CDR3 is TGTGCCAGCAGGGGTGGCTATGGCTACACCTTC.

This clonotype turned up a few times. The chain couples TRBV27 to TRBJ2-1, with 11 positions matching TRBD2. Trimming took 6 bases from V and 10 from J; bases not matched to a gene: 8. Germline V gene lookup returns CDR1 MNHEY and CDR2 SMNVEV (reference sequence). The CDR3 runs to 14 residues. In DNA form, the CDR3 reads TGTGCCAGCAGATATCTAGCGGGAGGCGGGGAGCAGTTCTTC. Amino acids: CASRYLAGGGEQFF.

This clonotype was detected only a few times. V is TRBV6-1 and J is TRBJ2-5; unclear D gene. The DNA end favors TRBJ2-7, so the J call may be wrong. This CDR3 has 14 residues. The germline gives CDR1 MNHNS, CDR2 SASEGT. The CDR3 loop is CASSERSTRYEQYV. The CDR3 DNA is TGTGCCAGCAGTGAAAGGTCGACTCGCTACGAGCAGTACGTC.

Only a few counts were recorded for this clonotype. The CDR3 protein is CASSYDMNTEAFF. DNA of the CDR3: TGTGCCAGCAGTTACGACATGAACACTGAAGCTTTCTTT. The genes are TRBV12-3 or TRBV12-4 and TRBJ1-1; unclear D gene. V lost 4 bases to trimming and J lost 0 bases, with 6 bases between them. The CDR3 sequence is 13 residues long.

A few counts support this clonotype. The genes are TRBV5-1 and TRBJ2-5; D gene ambiguous. With 1 base removed from V and 0 bases from J, the gap between germline ends came to 7 bases. Per the germline V gene, CDR1 is SGHRS and CDR2 is YFSETQ. The CDR3 spans 14 residues. The CDR3 region is CASSLRRDQETQYF. In DNA form, the CDR3 reads TGCGCCAGCAGCTTGCGACGGGACCAAGAGACCCAGTACTTC.

The sample holds many counts of this clonotype. The rearrangement joins TRBV9 to TRBJ2-1; D possibly corresponds to TRBD2 (6 bases). This CDR3 has 14 residues. The V and J ends lost 4 bases and 6 bases respectively, with 14 bases between them. From germline, CDR1 is SGDLS and CDR2 YYNGEE. The CDR3 DNA sequence: TGTGCCAGCAGCTCACAGCTAGCGCGCAATGAGCAGTTCTTC. Protein product: CASSSQLARNEQFF.

This chain joins TRBV10-2 and TRBJ1-6; D is unclear. The germline V gene has CDR1 WSHSY and CDR2 SAAADI. Deletions cut 2 bases from V and 9 bases from J, with 11 bases between. This CDR3 is built from 14 residues. DNA of the CDR3: TGCGCCAGCAGTGAGAGAGGAGAAGGTTCACCCCTCCACTTT. Protein product: CASSERGEGSPLHF.

The rearrangement uses TRBV7-2 and TRBJ2-3; no reliable D call. Trimming cost V 1 base and J 3 bases, with 14 bases left between them. The germline V gene encodes CDR1 SGHTA and CDR2 FQGNSA. The length of the CDR3 is 16 residues. The CDR3 region is CASSLEGDSSTDTQYF. The DNA of the CDR3 is TGTGCCAGCAGCTTAGAGGGCGACTCGTCGACAGATACGCAGTATTTT.

V is TRBV3-1 and J is TRBJ1-1; D ambiguous. The V gene lost 3 bases and the J gene lost 0 bases, with 11 bases spanning the gap. There are 15 residues in the CDR3. The germline CDR1 and CDR2 sequences are LGHDT and YNNKEL (reference sequence). This chain's CDR3 is CASSHVNRMNTEAFF. CDR3 in DNA: TGTGCCAGCAGCCACGTAAACAGAATGAACACTGAAGCTTTCTTT.

The chain employs TRBV2 and TRBJ2-7, with 9 bases matching TRBD1. The ends lost 7 bases at V and 0 bases at J; junction bases unmatched: 10. The V gene's germline CDR1 is SNHLY and CDR2 FYNNEI. The CDR3 extends over 16 amino acids. The chain's CDR3 is CASTDPGQGSSYEQYF. The CDR3 DNA is TGTGCCAGCACCGACCCCGGACAGGGGAGCTCCTACGAGCAGTACTTC.

In DNA, the CDR3 is TGTGCCAGCAGCTTCGGGACAGCTATTTCCTACGAGCAGTACTTC. Protein: CASSFGTAISYEQYF. This sequence joins TRBV5-4 and TRBJ2-7, with 7 positions matching TRBD1. This CDR3 spans 15 amino acids. In germline, CDR1 is SGHNT, CDR2 YYREEE (reference sequence). The ends lost 2 bases at V and 1 base at J; junction bases unmatched: 6.

CDR3 region: CASLAPGSYEQYF. Here the CDR3 DNA reads TGTGCCAGCTTAGCACCAGGATCCTACGAGCAGTACTTC. The genes are TRBV6-5 and TRBJ2-7; unclear D gene. The germline V and J ends were trimmed by 8 bases and 1 base, with 12 bases remaining between them. Germline V gives CDR1 MNHEY, CDR2 SVGAGI. The CDR3 runs 13 residues.

The CDR3 coding sequence is TGTGCCATCAGTGAGTCCAGGGACTCTGATACGCAGTATTTT. The encoded protein is CAISESRDSDTQYF. The chain combines TRBV10-3 with TRBJ2-3; D is possibly TRBD2 (6 bases). The CDR3 covers 14 residues. V shed 0 bases and J shed 6 bases, with 10 bases lying between them. CDR1 and CDR2 from the germline V gene are ENHRY and SYGVKD.

The DNA for the CDR3 is TGCAGTGCTACTAGCGGGGGGTTAGACAATGAGCAGTTCTTC. It specifies CSATSGGLDNEQFF. The rearrangement joins TRBV20-1 to TRBJ2-1; 11 positions agree with TRBD2. The germline CDR1 and CDR2 sequences are DFQATT and SNEGSKA (reference sequence). The CDR3 has 14 residues. The V segment lost 4 bases and the J segment 5 bases; nucleotides outside the gene matches: 4.

This clonotype was detected only a few times. The J gene is TRBJ2-5, the V gene TRBV7-9, with 7 bases lining up with TRBD1. The DNA end lines up better with TRBJ2-7; the J call may be wrong. Germline assignment: CDR1 SEHNR and CDR2 FQNEAQ (reference sequence). The CDR3 totals 14 residues. The CDR3 DNA reads as TGTGCCAGCAGCACAGACAGGGCGTCCTACGAGCAGTACTTC. Amino acids: CASSTDRASYEQYF.

The V gene is TRBV10-3, the J gene TRBJ1-1; D not resolved. Looked up from germline, CDR1 is ENHRY and CDR2 is SYGVKD. V shed 0 bases and J shed 1 base, with 12 bases lying between them. This CDR3 is 16 amino acids long. CDR3 protein: CAISESWAPGNTEAFF. In DNA form, the CDR3 reads TGTGCCATCAGTGAGTCCTGGGCCCCAGGGAACACTGAAGCTTTCTTT.

The chain links TRBV20-1 to TRBJ2-3; 9 bases agree with TRBD1. J gave up 3 bases and V 1 base, and 2 bases lay outside the gene matches. CDR3 length: 14 residues. Per the germline V gene, CDR1 is DFQATT and CDR2 is SNEGSKA (reference sequence). The CDR3 loop is CSARGGQGTDTQYF. Here the CDR3 DNA reads TGCAGTGCTAGAGGTGGACAGGGGACAGATACGCAGTATTTT.

A few counts support this clonotype. This chain joins TRBV2 and TRBJ2-2, with TRBD2 matching 10 bases. J was trimmed by 6 bases and V by 5 bases; bases with no gene match: 6. The V gene's germline CDR1 is SNHLY and CDR2 FYNNEI. This CDR3 contains 15 residues. Written as DNA, the CDR3 is TGTGCCAGCAGTAAACTAGCGGGATCGTCCGGGGAGCTGTTTTTT. Its protein product is CASSKLAGSSGELFF.

This sequence joins TRBV5-5 and TRBJ2-2; maybe TRBD2 (6 bases). The germline V gene has CDR1 SGHKS and CDR2 YYEKEE (reference sequence). V was pared by 0 bases and J by 10 bases, with 16 bases between. The CDR3 consists of 15 residues. CDR3: CASSLAPVREMELFF. Here the CDR3 DNA reads TGTGCCAGCAGCTTGGCCCCAGTACGGGAGATGGAGCTGTTTTTT.

This chain uses TRBV28 with TRBJ1-3; D gene uncertain. CDR3 size: 15 residues. V was cut by 7 bases and J by 0 bases, with 13 bases left in between. Germline V CDR1 and CDR2: MDHEN, SYDVKM. The CDR3 DNA reads TGTGCCAGCAACTCCCATCAAATCTCTGGAAACACCATATATTTT. As protein: CASNSHQISGNTIYF.

The chain uses TRBV5-1 and TRBJ2-1; D is unresolved. This CDR3 has 15 amino acids. Per germline, CDR1 SGHRS and CDR2 YFSETQ. V dropped 3 bases and J dropped 0 bases, with 10 bases sitting between them. The CDR3 loop reads CASSSTEVSYNEQFF. The CDR3 nucleotides read TGCGCCAGCAGCTCGACCGAGGTCTCCTACAATGAGCAGTTCTTC.

The J gene is TRBJ1-4, the V gene TRBV5-1, with D perhaps matching TRBD1 (5 bases). Germline lookup yields CDR1 SGHRS and CDR2 YFSETQ. The CDR3 is 15 amino acids. With 4 bases removed from V and 2 bases from J, the gap between germline ends came to 12 bases. This chain's CDR3 is CASSRDGSTNEKLFF. The DNA for the CDR3 is TGCGCCAGCAGCCGGGACGGGTCCACTAATGAAAAACTGTTTTTT.